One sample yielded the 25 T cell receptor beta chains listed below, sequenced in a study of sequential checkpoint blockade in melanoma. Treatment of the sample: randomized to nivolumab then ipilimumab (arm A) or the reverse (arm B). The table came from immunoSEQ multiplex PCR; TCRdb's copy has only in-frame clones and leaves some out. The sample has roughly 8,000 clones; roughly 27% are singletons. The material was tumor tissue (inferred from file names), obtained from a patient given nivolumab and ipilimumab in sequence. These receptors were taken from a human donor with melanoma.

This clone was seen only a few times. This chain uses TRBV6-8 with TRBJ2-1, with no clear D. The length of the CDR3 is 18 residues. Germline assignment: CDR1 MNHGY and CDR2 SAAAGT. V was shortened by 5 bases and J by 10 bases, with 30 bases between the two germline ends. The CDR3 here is CASSDLGSLALWEEEQFF. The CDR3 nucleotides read TGTGCCAGCAGTGATCTGGGCTCACTTGCATTGTGGGAAGAAGAGCAGTTCTTC.

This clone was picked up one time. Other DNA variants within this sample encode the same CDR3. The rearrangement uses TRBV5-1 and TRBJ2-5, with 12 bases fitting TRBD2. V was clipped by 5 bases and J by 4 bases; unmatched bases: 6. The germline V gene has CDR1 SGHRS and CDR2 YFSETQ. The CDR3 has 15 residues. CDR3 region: CASSPSGGAGETQYF. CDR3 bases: TGCGCCAGCAGTCCTAGCGGGGGGGCAGGAGAGACCCAGTACTTC.

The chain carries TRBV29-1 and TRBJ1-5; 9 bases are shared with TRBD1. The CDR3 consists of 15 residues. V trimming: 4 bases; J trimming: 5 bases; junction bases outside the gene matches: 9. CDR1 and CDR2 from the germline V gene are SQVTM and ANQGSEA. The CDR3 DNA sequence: TGCAGCGTTGGGGGGATTGGGGACAGGGATCAGCCCCAGCATTTT. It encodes CSVGGIGDRDQPQHF.

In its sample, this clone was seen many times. DNA of the CDR3: TGTGCCAGCAGCTACCGACGGGACCTGCCTTCCTACGAGCAGTACTTC. The encoded protein is CASSYRRDLPSYEQYF. The rearrangement joins TRBV7-1 to TRBJ2-7; tentatively, D is TRBD1 or TRBD2 (5 bases each). TRBV7-1 is an ORF; its function is uncertain. V shed 4 bases and J shed 1 base, with 17 bases lying between them. This CDR3 region has 16 residues.

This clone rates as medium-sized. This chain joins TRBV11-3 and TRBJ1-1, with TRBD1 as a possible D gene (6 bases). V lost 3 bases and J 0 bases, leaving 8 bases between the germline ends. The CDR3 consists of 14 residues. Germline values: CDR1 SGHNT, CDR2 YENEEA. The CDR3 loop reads CASSLDRVNTEAFF. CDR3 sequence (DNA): TGTGCCAGCAGCTTGGACAGAGTGAACACTGAAGCTTTCTTT.

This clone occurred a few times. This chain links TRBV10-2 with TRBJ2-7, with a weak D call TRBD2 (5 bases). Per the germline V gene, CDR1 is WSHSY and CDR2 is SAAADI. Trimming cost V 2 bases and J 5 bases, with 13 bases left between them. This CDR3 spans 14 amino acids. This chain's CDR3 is CASSEPGSGNEQYF. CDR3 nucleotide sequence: TGCGCCAGCAGTGAGCCGGGATCGGGAAACGAGCAGTACTTC.

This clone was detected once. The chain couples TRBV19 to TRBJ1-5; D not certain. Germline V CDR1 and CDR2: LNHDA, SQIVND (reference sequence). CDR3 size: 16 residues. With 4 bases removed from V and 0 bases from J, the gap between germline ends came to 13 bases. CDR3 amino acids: CASSTVGRTSNQPQHF. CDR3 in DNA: TGTGCCAGTAGTACCGTGGGCAGAACTAGCAATCAGCCCCAGCATTTT.

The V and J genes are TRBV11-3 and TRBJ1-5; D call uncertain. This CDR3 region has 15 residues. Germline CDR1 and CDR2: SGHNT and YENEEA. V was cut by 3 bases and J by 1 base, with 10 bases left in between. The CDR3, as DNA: TGTGCCAGCAGCTTGGAGGTCTTCAGCAATCAGCCCCAGCATTTT. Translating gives CASSLEVFSNQPQHF.

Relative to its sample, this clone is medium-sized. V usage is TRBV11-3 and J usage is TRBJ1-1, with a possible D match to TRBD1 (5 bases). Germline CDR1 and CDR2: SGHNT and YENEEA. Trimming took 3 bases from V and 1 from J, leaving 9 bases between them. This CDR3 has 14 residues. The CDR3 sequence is CASSFGATNTEAFF. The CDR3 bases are TGTGCCAGCAGCTTTGGGGCTACGAACACTGAAGCTTTCTTT.

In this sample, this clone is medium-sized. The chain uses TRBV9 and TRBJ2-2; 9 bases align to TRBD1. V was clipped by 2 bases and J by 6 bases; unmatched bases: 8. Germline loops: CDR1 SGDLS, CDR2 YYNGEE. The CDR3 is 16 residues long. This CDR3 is CASSVTGTGSSGELFF. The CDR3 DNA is TGTGCCAGCAGCGTCACCGGGACAGGGTCATCCGGGGAGCTGTTTTTT.

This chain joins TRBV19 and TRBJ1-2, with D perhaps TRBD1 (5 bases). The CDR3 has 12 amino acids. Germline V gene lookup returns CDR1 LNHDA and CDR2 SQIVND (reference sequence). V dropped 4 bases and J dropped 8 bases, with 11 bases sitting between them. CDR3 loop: CASSNMGRGYTF. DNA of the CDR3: TGTGCCAGTAGTAATATGGGGCGAGGCTACACCTTC.

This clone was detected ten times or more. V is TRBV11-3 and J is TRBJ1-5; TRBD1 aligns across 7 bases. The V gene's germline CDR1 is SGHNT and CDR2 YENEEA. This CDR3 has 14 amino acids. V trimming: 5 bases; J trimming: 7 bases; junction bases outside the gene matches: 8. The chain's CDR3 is CASSSRQGNQPQHF. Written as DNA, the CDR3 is TGTGCCAGCAGCAGTAGACAGGGAAACCAGCCCCAGCATTTT. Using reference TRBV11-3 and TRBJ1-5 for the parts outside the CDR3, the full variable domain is EAGVVQSPRYKIIEKKQPVAFWCNPISGHNTLYWYLQNLGQGPELLIRYENEEAVDDSQLPKDRFSAERLKGVDSTLKIQPAELGDSAVYLCASSSRQGNQPQHFGDGTRLSIL.

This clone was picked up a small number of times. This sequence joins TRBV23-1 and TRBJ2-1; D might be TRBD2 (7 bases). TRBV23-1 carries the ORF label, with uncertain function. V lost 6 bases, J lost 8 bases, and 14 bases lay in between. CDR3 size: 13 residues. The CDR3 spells CASSLEGGDEQFF. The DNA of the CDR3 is TGCGCCAGCAGCTTAGAGGGGGGGGATGAGCAGTTCTTC.

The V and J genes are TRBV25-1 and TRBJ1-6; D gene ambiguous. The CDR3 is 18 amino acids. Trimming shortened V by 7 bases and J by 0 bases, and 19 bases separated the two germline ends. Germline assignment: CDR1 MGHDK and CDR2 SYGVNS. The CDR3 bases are TGTGCCAGCAAGAACCGGACTCGGGCGAGCTCCTATAATTCACCCCTCCACTTT. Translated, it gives CASKNRTRASSYNSPLHF.

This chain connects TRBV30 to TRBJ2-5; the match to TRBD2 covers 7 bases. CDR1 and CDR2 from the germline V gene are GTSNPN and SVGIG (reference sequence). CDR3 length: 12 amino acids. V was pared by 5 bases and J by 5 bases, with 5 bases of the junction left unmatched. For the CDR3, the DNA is TGTGCCTGGTCGGGGGGACGGGAGACCCAGTACTTC. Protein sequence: CAWSGGRETQYF.

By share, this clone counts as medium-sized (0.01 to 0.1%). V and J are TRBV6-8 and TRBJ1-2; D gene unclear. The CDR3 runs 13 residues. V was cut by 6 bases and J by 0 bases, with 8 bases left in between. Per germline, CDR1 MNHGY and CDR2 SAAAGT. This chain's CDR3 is CASSGSTNYGYTF. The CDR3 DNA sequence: TGTGCCAGCAGCGGCAGTACTAACTATGGCTACACCTTC.

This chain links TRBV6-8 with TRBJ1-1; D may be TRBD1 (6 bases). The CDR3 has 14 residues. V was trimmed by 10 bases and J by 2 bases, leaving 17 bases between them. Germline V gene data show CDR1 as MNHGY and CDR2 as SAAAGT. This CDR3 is CATLPRDTNTEAFF. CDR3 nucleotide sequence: TGTGCCACACTCCCCCGGGACACCAACACTGAAGCTTTCTTT.

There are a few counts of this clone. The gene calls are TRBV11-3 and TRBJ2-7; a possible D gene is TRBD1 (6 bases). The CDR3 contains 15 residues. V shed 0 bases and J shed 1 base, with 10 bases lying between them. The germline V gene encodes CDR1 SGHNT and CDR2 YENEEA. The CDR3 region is CASSLDEDRSYEQYF. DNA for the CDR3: TGTGCCAGCAGCTTAGACGAGGACAGATCCTACGAGCAGTACTTC.

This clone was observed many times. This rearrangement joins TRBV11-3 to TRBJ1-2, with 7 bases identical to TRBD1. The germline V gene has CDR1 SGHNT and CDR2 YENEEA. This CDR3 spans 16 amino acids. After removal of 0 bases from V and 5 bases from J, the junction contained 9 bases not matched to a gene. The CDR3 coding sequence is TGTGCCAGCAGCTTAGACGGGGGTGGGACAGAATATGGCTACACCTTC. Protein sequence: CASSLDGGGTEYGYTF.

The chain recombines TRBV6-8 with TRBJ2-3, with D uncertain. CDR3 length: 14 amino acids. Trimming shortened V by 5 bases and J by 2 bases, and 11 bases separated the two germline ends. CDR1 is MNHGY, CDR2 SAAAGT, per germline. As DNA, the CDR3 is TGTGCCAGCAGTAACGACTCGCCCACAGATACGCAGTATTTT. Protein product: CASSNDSPTDTQYF.

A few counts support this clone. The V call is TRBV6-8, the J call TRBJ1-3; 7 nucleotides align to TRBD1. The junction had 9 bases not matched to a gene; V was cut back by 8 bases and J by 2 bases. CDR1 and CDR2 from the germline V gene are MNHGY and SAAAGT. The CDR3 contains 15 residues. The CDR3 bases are TGTGCCAGCGTCGGACAGGAAGGGGCTGGAAACACCATATATTTT. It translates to CASVGQEGAGNTIYF.

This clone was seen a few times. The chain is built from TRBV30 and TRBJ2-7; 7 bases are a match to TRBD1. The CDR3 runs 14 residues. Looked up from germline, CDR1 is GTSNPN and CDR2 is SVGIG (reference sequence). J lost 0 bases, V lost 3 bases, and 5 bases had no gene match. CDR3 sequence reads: CAWRGTESSYEQYF. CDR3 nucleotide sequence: TGTGCCTGGAGAGGGACAGAGAGCTCCTACGAGCAGTACTTC.

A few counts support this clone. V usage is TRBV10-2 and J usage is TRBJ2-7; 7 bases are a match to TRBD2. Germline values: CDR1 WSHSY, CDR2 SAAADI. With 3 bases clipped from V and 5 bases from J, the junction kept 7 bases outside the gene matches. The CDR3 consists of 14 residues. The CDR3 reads CASSDSGRLDEQYF. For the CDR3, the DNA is TGCGCCAGCAGTGATTCCGGGAGGCTCGACGAGCAGTACTTC.

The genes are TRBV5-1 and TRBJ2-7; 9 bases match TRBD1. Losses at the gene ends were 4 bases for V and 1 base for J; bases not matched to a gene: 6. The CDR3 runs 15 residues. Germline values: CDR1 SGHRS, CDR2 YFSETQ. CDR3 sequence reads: CASSTSGTGSYEQYF. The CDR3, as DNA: TGCGCCAGCAGCACGTCCGGGACAGGGTCCTACGAGCAGTACTTC.

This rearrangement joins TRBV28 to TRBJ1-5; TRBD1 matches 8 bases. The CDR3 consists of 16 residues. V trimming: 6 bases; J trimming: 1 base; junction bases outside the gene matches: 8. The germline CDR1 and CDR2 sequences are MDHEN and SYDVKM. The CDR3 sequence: CASRIIQGGSNQPQHF. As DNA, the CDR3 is TGTGCCAGCAGAATAATACAGGGGGGGAGCAATCAGCCCCAGCATTTT.